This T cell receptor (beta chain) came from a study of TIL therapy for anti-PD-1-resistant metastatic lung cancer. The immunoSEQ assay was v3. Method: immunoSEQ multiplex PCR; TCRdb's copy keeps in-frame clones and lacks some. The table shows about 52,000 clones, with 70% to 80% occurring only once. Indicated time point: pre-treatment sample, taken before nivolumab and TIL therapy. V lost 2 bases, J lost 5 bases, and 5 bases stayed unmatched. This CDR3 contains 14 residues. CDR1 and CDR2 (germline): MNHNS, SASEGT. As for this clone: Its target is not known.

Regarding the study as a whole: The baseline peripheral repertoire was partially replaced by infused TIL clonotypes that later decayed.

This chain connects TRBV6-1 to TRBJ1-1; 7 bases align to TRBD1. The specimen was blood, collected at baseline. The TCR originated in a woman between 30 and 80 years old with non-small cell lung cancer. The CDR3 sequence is CASSELGTATEAFF. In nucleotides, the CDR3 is TGTGCCAGCAGTGAATTGGGGACAGCTACTGAAGCTTTCTTT.